Here is one T cell receptor beta chain with its context. Its target is not known. CDR1 is LNHDA and CDR2 is SQIVND in the germline V gene (reference sequence). The CDR3 sequence is 14 residues long. V was shortened by 5 bases and J by 2 bases, with 10 bases between the two germline ends. Profiled with immunoSEQ multiplex PCR; TCRdb holds only in-frame clones, not every one. The sample includes around 23,000 clones, over 85% of them seen just once. This entry belongs to a study of chemoradiotherapy in HPV16-positive cancers. Study-wide findings and caveats: In HPV16-positive patients, HPV-responsive T-cell expansion tracked better recurrence-free survival.

The chain joins TRBV19 to TRBJ2-4, with D unresolved. This sample comprised blood, obtained from a patient who underwent chemoradiotherapy. This TCR was sampled from a human donor with HPV-associated anogenital cancer. CDR3 nucleotides: TGTGCCAGTAGTCCCAAGAGGTCCAAAAACATTCAGTACTTC. It translates to CASSPKRSKNIQYF.